This TCR beta chain came from a study of cytomegalovirus exposure and HLA in healthy donors. Primers for the PCR totalled 60 Vbeta and 13 Jbeta. Libraries were prepared by immunoSEQ multiplex PCR; TCRdb keeps only in-frame clonotypes and omits some of them. The table has just over 150,000 clones, approximately 76% seen once. CDR3 length: 15 amino acids. Per germline, CDR1 MRHNA and CDR2 SNTAGT. V was pared by 6 bases and J by 2 bases, with 5 bases of the junction left unmatched. The sample holds a few counts of this clone. What was sequenced was PBMCs. This receptor was taken from a female donor in good health and CMV-seronegative. V usage is TRBV6-4 and J usage is TRBJ2-3, with 10 bases that match TRBD2. In DNA form, the CDR3 reads TGTGCCAGCAGCGCCACTAGCGGGGCCACAGATACGCAGTATTTT. Amino acids: CASSATSGATDTQYF.